Below, 18 T cell receptor beta chains from the same sample are listed, as sequenced in a study of beta chain features in type 1 diabetes listed by TCRdb under 2018. The method was the immunoSEQ multiplex PCR assay. The entire amount of isolated RNA was reverse transcribed using the High Capacity cDNA Reverse Transcription Kit, so the sequenced TCRB transcripts were expressed ones. TCRdb carries this immuneACCESS record with in-frame sequences only. Its versions omit some clonotypes, under half of them owing to an unresolved V gene in the studies checked, with the rest unexplained. Here the sample has about 220,000 clones; 9.5% to 13% occur a single time. The ten largest clones represent 1% to 1.5% of the sample. Sequencing was done on a sample of central memory CD4+ T cells from blood. The source of these receptors is a man between 18 and 35 years old in good health.

The chain has TRBV5-1 and TRBJ2-1, with 11 bases matching TRBD2. Germline V gene lookup returns CDR1 SGHRS and CDR2 YFSETQ. The CDR3 consists of 14 residues. V lost 5 bases and J lost 5; bases outside the gene matches: 3. CDR3 amino acids: CASRGTSGHNEQFF. CDR3 coding DNA: TGCGCCAGCAGAGGGACTAGCGGACACAATGAGCAGTTCTTC.

V usage is TRBV6-5 and J usage is TRBJ2-1; unclear D gene. The length of the CDR3 is 12 residues. Per germline, CDR1 MNHEY and CDR2 SVGAGI. V gave up 6 bases and J gave up 7 bases, with 10 bases separating them. The CDR3 bases are TGTGCCAGCAGCGCGGTGTCTAATGAGCAGTTCTTC. As protein: CASSAVSNEQFF.

The chain employs TRBV5-4 and TRBJ2-3, with D possibly TRBD1 on 5 matching bases. Trimming removed 4 bases from V and 1 base from J, with 16 bases in between. In germline, CDR1 is SGHNT, CDR2 YYREEE (reference sequence). The length of the CDR3 is 16 residues. This CDR3 reads CASSIGEFVGTDTQYF. The CDR3 DNA reads TGTGCCAGCAGCATAGGGGAATTCGTGGGCACAGATACGCAGTATTTT. The complete variable domain, with remaining parts taken from reference TRBV5-4 and TRBJ2-3, reads ETGVTQSPTHLIKTRGQQVTLRCSSQSGHNTVSWYQQALGQGPQFIFQYYREEENGRGNFPPRFSGLQFPNYSSELNVNALELDDSALYLCASSIGEFVGTDTQYFGPGTRLTVL.

This clone appeared a few times. The chain links TRBV5-6 to TRBJ2-5; D unclear. This CDR3 region has 15 residues. Germline CDR1 and CDR2: SGHDT and YYEEEE. V was clipped by 5 bases and J by 2 bases, with 16 bases between them. CDR3 residues: CASRSRLISQETQYF. DNA of the CDR3: TGTGCCAGCAGGAGCCGACTGATTTCACAAGAGACCCAGTACTTC. Full variable domain (rest looked up from reference TRBV5-6 and TRBJ2-5): DAGVTQSPTHLIKTRGQQVTLRCSPKSGHDTVSWYQQALGQGPQFIFQYYEEEERQRGNFPDRFSGHQFPNYSSELNVNALLLGDSALYLCASRSRLISQETQYFGPGTRLLVL.

This clone occurred a few times. DNA for the CDR3: TGTGCCAGCAGTAGGGGACTCCACTACGAGCAGTACTTC. It encodes CASSRGLHYEQYF. V is TRBV2 and J is TRBJ2-7; possibly TRBD2 for D (6 bases). Germline V gene lookup returns CDR1 SNHLY and CDR2 FYNNEI. V was cut by 5 bases and J by 3 bases, with 11 bases left in between. The CDR3 extends over 13 amino acids.

The chain couples TRBV5-4 to TRBJ2-6, with 10 bases lining up with TRBD1. The CDR3 totals 17 residues. CDR1 is SGHNT, CDR2 YYREEE, per germline (reference sequence). V trimming: 5 bases; J trimming: 4 bases; junction bases outside the gene matches: 9. The CDR3 DNA reads as TGTGCCAGCAGTGTACCGGGACAGGGGACCGGGGCCAACGTCCTGACTTTC. Amino acids: CASSVPGQGTGANVLTF.

The V call is TRBV18, the J call TRBJ1-5; TRBD1 aligns across 8 bases. This CDR3 has 14 residues. Germline V gene lookup returns CDR1 KGHSH and CDR2 LQKENI. The V and J ends lost 3 bases and 5 bases, in that order; junction bases with no gene match: 3. DNA for the CDR3: TGTGCCAGCTCACCGCAGGGGGCGGATCAGCCCCAGCATTTT. It encodes CASSPQGADQPQHF.

This clone came up a few times. The chain has TRBV29-1 and TRBJ1-2; tentative D call: TRBD1 (5 bases). V lost 4 bases and J lost 4, with 13 bases in between. The CDR3 runs to 13 residues. Germline V gives CDR1 SQVTM, CDR2 ANQGSEA. CDR3 in amino acids: CSVAAGLGYGYTF. As DNA, the CDR3 is TGCAGCGTTGCAGCAGGGTTGGGCTATGGCTACACCTTC. Based on the CDR3 plus reference TRBV29-1 and TRBJ1-2, the full variable domain is SAVISQKPSRDICQRGTSLTIQCQVDSQVTMMFWYRQQPGQSLTLIATANQGSEATYESGFVIDKFPISRPNLTFSTLTVSNMSPEDSSIYLCSVAAGLGYGYTFGSGTRLTVV.

The sample holds a few counts of this clone. V usage is TRBV5-4 and J usage is TRBJ2-1; D is undetermined. Germline V gives CDR1 SGHNT, CDR2 YYREEE (reference sequence). Trimming cost V 3 bases and J 7 bases, with 14 bases left between them. This CDR3 has 14 amino acids. The DNA for the CDR3 is TGTGCCAGCAGCTCCCAATATTCAGTAAATGAGCAGTTCTTC. It codes for CASSSQYSVNEQFF.

V gene TRBV29-1 combines with J gene TRBJ2-1; TRBD2 aligns across 9 bases. Germline CDR1 and CDR2: SQVTM and ANQGSEA. The junction had 15 bases not matched to a gene; V was cut back by 3 bases and J by 9 bases. This CDR3 is 16 amino acids long. CDR3 in amino acids: CSVDISTSGPSREQFF. As DNA, the CDR3 is TGCAGCGTTGATATTTCCACTAGCGGGCCCTCACGTGAGCAGTTCTTC.

The chain is built from TRBV5-4 and TRBJ2-7; TRBD2 matches 9 bases. V was pared by 4 bases and J by 2 bases, with 10 bases of the junction left unmatched. Per germline, CDR1 SGHNT and CDR2 YYREEE (reference sequence). This CDR3 spans 16 amino acids. The CDR3: CASSRNSGRTTYEQYF. DNA of the CDR3: TGTGCCAGCAGCCGCAATAGCGGGAGAACCACCTACGAGCAGTACTTC.

The rearrangement links TRBV2 to TRBJ2-1; TRBD1 might be the D (6 bases). CDR1 is SNHLY and CDR2 is FYNNEI in the germline V gene. Trimming stripped 11 bases from V and 2 bases from J, with 16 bases between. The CDR3 runs to 14 residues. This chain's CDR3 is CASRDKLPYNEQFF. The CDR3 region has the DNA TGTGCCTCCCGGGACAAACTGCCCTACAATGAGCAGTTCTTC.

The sample holds many counts of this clone. The V gene is TRBV7-9, the J gene TRBJ2-5, with D perhaps matching TRBD2 (6 bases). Germline CDR1 is SEHNR and CDR2 is FQNEAQ (reference sequence). The CDR3 covers 12 residues. Deletions cut 8 bases from V and 3 bases from J, with 10 bases between. The CDR3 nucleotides are TGTGCCAGCTCCCGGGGGAAAGAGACCCAGTACTTC. Translating it yields CASSRGKETQYF.

The rearrangement uses TRBV7-6 and TRBJ2-1; 9 positions match TRBD1. The V gene end was trimmed by 1 base and the J gene end by 9 bases; junction bases not matched to a gene: 7. This CDR3 has 15 residues. Germline V CDR1 and CDR2: SGHVS, FNYEAQ. The CDR3 here is CASSLGSQGASEQFF. CDR3 nucleotide sequence: TGTGCCAGCAGCTTAGGATCACAGGGGGCTAGTGAGCAGTTCTTC.

At least ten counts were recorded for this clone. This chain's CDR3 is CASSLAKLAGQYF. CDR3 nucleotides: TGTGCCAGCAGCTTAGCGAAACTAGCGGGCCAGTACTTC. The chain carries TRBV7-2 and TRBJ2-5, with 9 bases fitting TRBD2. Germline values: CDR1 SGHTA, CDR2 FQGNSA. Trimming at V came to 0 bases and at J to 10 bases, leaving 3 bases not matched to a gene. The CDR3 consists of 13 residues.

The chain has TRBV23-1 and TRBJ2-1; weak D call: TRBD2 (6 bases). TRBV23-1 qualifies as an ORF whose function is uncertain. The germline V and J ends were trimmed by 0 bases and 4 bases, with 13 bases remaining between them. The CDR3 is 16 residues long. CDR3 region: CASSQSGDSGYNEQFF. CDR3 DNA sequence: TGCGCCAGCAGTCAATCGGGGGACTCTGGGTACAATGAGCAGTTCTTC.

This clone was picked up a small number of times. The V and J genes are TRBV30 and TRBJ1-2; TRBD1 matches 10 bases. V lost 2 bases, J lost 5 bases, and 11 bases stayed unmatched. This CDR3 contains 16 residues. CDR1 is GTSNPN and CDR2 is SVGIG in the germline V gene (reference sequence). The CDR3 reads CAWSLQTPGQGYGYTF. CDR3 nucleotides: TGTGCCTGGAGTCTACAAACCCCGGGACAGGGGTATGGCTACACCTTC.

This clone appeared many times. The rearrangement links TRBV4-2 to TRBJ1-1; D uncertain. With 0 bases removed from V and 1 base from J, the gap between germline ends came to 12 bases. The CDR3 runs to 16 residues. The V gene's germline CDR1 is LGHNA and CDR2 YNFKEQ. CDR3 residues: CASSQDAQAGNTEAFF. DNA of the CDR3: TGTGCCAGCAGCCAAGATGCCCAGGCAGGGAACACTGAAGCTTTCTTT.